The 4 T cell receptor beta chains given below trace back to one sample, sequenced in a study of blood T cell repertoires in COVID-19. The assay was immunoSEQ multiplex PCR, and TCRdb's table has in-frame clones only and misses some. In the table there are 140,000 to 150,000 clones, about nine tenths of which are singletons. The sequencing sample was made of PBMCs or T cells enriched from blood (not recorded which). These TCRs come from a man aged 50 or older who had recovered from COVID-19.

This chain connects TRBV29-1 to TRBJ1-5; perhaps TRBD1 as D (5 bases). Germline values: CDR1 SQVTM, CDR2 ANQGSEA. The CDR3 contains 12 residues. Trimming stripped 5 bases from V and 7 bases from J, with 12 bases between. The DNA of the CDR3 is TGCAGCGTTCTTGTGTGGGGCCAGCCCCAGCATTTT. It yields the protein CSVLVWGQPQHF.

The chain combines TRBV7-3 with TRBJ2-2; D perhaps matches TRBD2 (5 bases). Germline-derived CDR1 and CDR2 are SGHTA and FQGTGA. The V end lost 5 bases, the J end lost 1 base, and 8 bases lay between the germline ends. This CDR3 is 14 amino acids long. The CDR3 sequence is CASSPGVNTGELFF. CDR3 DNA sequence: TGTGCCAGCAGCCCCGGGGTGAACACCGGGGAGCTGTTTTTT.

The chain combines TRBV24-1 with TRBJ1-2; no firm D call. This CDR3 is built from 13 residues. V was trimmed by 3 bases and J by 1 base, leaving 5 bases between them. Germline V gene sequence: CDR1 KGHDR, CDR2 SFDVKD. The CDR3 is CATSDTINYGYTF. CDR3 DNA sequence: TGTGCCACCAGTGATACTATTAACTATGGCTACACCTTC.

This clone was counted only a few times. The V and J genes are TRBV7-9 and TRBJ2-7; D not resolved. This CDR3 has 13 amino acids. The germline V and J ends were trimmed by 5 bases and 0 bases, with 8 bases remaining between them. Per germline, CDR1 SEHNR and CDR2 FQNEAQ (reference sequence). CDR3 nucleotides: TGTGCCAGCAGCGCCCCGGGCTCCTACGAGCAGTACGTC. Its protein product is CASSAPGSYEQYV.